These T cell receptor beta chains were read from a single sample in a study of T-cell memory formation after mild COVID-19. TCRdb reprocessed the 5' RACE reads via MiXCR and lists one record per CDR3 protein. The sample has about 140,000 distinct CDR3 sequences; around 5.8% are singletons. The sequencing input was PBMCs or a T cell subset sorted from them (not recorded which). Source of these receptors: an adult woman who had mild COVID-19 (a few samples of this study predate the infection). Cell type and time point are not known. The CDR3 runs from the conserved cysteine through the conserved F or W.

j_call v_call cdr3_aa
TRBJ2-5 TRBV7-6 CASSFTGRGNQETQYF
TRBJ1-2 TRBV30 CAEGDSNYGYTF
TRBJ1-5 TRBV10-3 CAISESVSSNQPQHF
TRBJ1-6 TRBV12-3/TRBV12-4 CASSLGRAEYNSPLHF
TRBJ2-7 TRBV12-3/TRBV12-4 CASSFPGTGTYEQYF
TRBJ2-7 TRBV18 CASSPGHGSGYEQYF
TRBJ2-2 TRBV5-1 CASSRRAGNTGELFF
TRBJ2-7 TRBV5-1 CASSYKTAPPGEQYF
TRBJ2-7 TRBV7-2 CASSPGRVGSSYEQYF
TRBJ2-7 TRBV4-3 CASSQRREAAYEQYF
TRBJ2-5 TRBV18 CASSSRDRGQETQYF
TRBJ2-5 TRBV3-1 CASSPGGPETQYF
TRBJ2-1 TRBV9 CASSARGDGGEQFF
TRBJ2-5 TRBV7-9 CASSLAPRGGETQYF
TRBJ2-5 TRBV11-2 CASSPRLAGGQETQYF
TRBJ2-1 TRBV5-1 CASSFGTGYFDEQFF
TRBJ2-6 TRBV12-3/TRBV12-4 CASSPNPGTVNRGANVLTF
TRBJ2-7 TRBV5-1 CASSLSPNIGTKDHEQYF
TRBJ2-7 TRBV12-3/TRBV12-4 CASSFYPYYEQYF
TRBJ2-7 TRBV15 CATSRGSQSYEQYF
TRBJ1-1 TRBV7-9 CASSLAEGSEAFF
TRBJ2-5 TRBV7-2 CASSLTLGGGDLAQYF
TRBJ2-3 TRBV18 CASSPPNRVDTQYF
TRBJ2-2 TRBV6-4 CASSDSELAHNTGELFF
TRBJ2-7 TRBV6-5 CASSSPGTTRYEQYF
TRBJ2-2 TRBV10-3 CAISESRRSSNTGELFF
TRBJ2-1 TRBV3-1 CASSQEGANYNEQFF
TRBJ1-2 TRBV7-2 CASSPSNLYGYTF
TRBJ2-5 TRBV24-1 CATSAGGFQETQYF
TRBJ2-3 TRBV12-3/TRBV12-4 CASSWGDTQYF
TRBJ2-3 TRBV12-3/TRBV12-4 CASSFGRQDTQYF
TRBJ2-2 TRBV20-1 CSARGGAQGTGELFF
TRBJ2-3 TRBV5-5 CASSFAGLAASTDTQYF
TRBJ2-7 TRBV7-8 CASSLVGGPYEQYF
TRBJ1-2 TRBV20-1 CSGGDRLGVNYGYTF
TRBJ2-7 TRBV7-6 CASSFEGGGLGEQYF
TRBJ1-3 TRBV5-5 CASSSATGVSGNTIYF
TRBJ2-5 TRBV9 CASSELAGAQETQYF
TRBJ2-5 TRBV5-1 CASSFGTGTSSETQYF
TRBJ1-1 TRBV29-1 CSVEDFPEAFF
TRBJ2-7 TRBV6-2/TRBV6-3 CASSSLTTFTYEQYF
TRBJ2-1 TRBV4-2 CASSPSGAGGNEQFF
TRBJ2-1 TRBV4-2 CASSQASGGANEQFF
TRBJ1-5 TRBV12-3/TRBV12-4 CASSLRTGGRSNQPQHF
TRBJ1-6 TRBV18 CASARQNSPLHF
TRBJ2-5 TRBV29-1 CSAGTGGRWGTQYF
TRBJ2-3 TRBV12-3/TRBV12-4 CASSFTGSSTDTQYF
TRBJ2-7 TRBV29-1 CSVGTGSGFYEQYF
TRBJ2-1 TRBV7-9 CASSLEGSGALREQFF
TRBJ2-5 TRBV4-3 CASRPGTDQETQYF
TRBJ1-2 TRBV7-2 CASSLGIRGRISHGYTF
TRBJ2-7 TRBV7-3 CASSPTGTYEQYF